The 11 T cell receptor beta chains presented below share a single source sample, sequenced in a study of tumor and adjacent non-tumor tissue in lung cancer. No cell sorting was done before RNA was extracted from the tissue. Three rounds of nested PCR, following a modified ARM-PCR protocol, produced the TCRbeta library. TCRdb re-called the multiplex PCR reads with MiXCR, one entry per CDR3 protein. The sample has just over 200,000 distinct CDR3 sequences, about 76% seen once. Source material: lung tumor tissue. These receptors were collected from a man aged 60 to 75 with non-small cell lung cancer.

A word on this clonotype: A much larger clone sits a single nucleotide away, making a read error possible. The CDR3: CSSSQGGFPRGGELFF. As DNA, the CDR3 is TGCTCCAGCAGCCAAGGGGGGTTCCCACGTGGCGGGGAGCTGTTTTTT. This chain uses TRBV4-3 with TRBJ2-2; either TRBD1 or TRBD2 may fit D (6 bases each). The CDR3 extends over 16 amino acids. Germline V gene sequence: CDR1 LGHNA, CDR2 YSLEER.

This clonotype came up once. Being one base from a much bigger clone, this may be a read error. V gene TRBV20-1 combines with J gene TRBJ2-2; tentatively, D is TRBD1 (5 bases). This CDR3 contains 15 residues. Between the trimmed V and J ends, which lost 5 bases and 1 base, there was a span of 14 bases. The germline V gene has CDR1 DFQATT and CDR2 SNEGSKA (reference sequence). The CDR3 nucleotides are TGCAGTGCTCAATCAAGACAGAAGAACACCGGGGAGCTGTTTTTT. It yields the protein CSAQSRQKNTGELFF.

The DNA for the CDR3 is TGTGCCAGTACCGGGGGAGTGGGAGGACTTATTTCCCGCAATGAGCAGTTCTTC. Its translation: CASTGGVGGLISRNEQFF. This sequence joins TRBV6-5 and TRBJ2-1, with a tentative D call TRBD2 (6 bases). V lost 9 bases to trimming and J lost 6 bases, with 30 bases between them. The CDR3 runs 18 residues. Germline CDR1 reads MNHEY; CDR2 reads SVGAGI.

Note on this clonotype: The junction shows a germline mismatch at one end, possibly a read error. The chain joins TRBV11-3 to TRBJ2-1; 7 bases line up with TRBD2. Germline lookup yields CDR1 SGHNT and CDR2 YENEEA. This CDR3 is built from 15 residues. This chain's CDR3 is CVSSLNREASSEQFF. As DNA, the CDR3 is TGTGTCAGCAGCTTAAACCGGGAGGCGAGCAGTGAGCAGTTCTTC.

Notes on this clonotype: Possible read error: a much larger clone is one base away. This chain uses TRBV29-1 with TRBJ2-3; no definite D call. The end of the DNA is better explained by TRBJ1-5, so the J call may be wrong. This CDR3 contains 13 residues. In germline, CDR1 is SQVTM, CDR2 ANQGSEA. CDR3 region: CSVVSGTTDTQHF. The CDR3 region has the DNA TGCAGCGTTGTTAGCGGAACCACAGATACGCAGCATTTT.

The genes are TRBV7-8 and TRBJ2-7; D gene uncertain. The CDR3 loop spans 16 amino acids. Germline CDR1 and CDR2: SGHVS and FQNEAQ. The V end lost 5 bases, the J end lost 0 bases, and 17 bases lay between the germline ends. CDR3 region: CASSTTGSTPSYEQYF. The CDR3 nucleotides are TGTGCCAGCAGCACCACCGGGTCTACCCCCTCCTACGAGCAGTACTTC.

As for this clonotype: The conserved closing phenylalanine or tryptophan is absent in this CDR3, likely reflecting a read error. The chain recombines TRBV20-1 with TRBJ1-3, with D hard to call. The CDR3 consists of 16 residues. CDR1 and CDR2 from the germline V gene are DFQATT and SNEGSKA (reference sequence). The CDR3 region has the DNA TGCAATGCTAGAGATCAGAGGAGTGCCTCTGGAAACACCATATATATT. It translates to CNARDQRSASGNTIYI.

As concerns this clonotype: The junction and the germline gene differ at one end; a read error may be behind it. This rearrangement joins TRBV12-3 or TRBV12-4 to TRBJ2-5, with no clear D. This CDR3 has 13 residues. The CDR3 coding sequence is TGTGTCAGCAGTTTAAGTTCAGCGGAGACCCAGTACTTC. It codes for CVSSLSSAETQYF.

This chain joins TRBV6-6 and TRBJ1-1, with D tentatively TRBD1 (5 bases). The CDR3 has 15 residues. CDR1 is MNHNY and CDR2 is SVGAGI in the germline V gene (reference sequence). The V end was cut by 5 bases, the J end by 2 bases, with 15 bases between. The CDR3 nucleotides are TGTGCCAGCAGTCCAATAGATAGGGGTAACACTGAAGCTTTCTTT. Protein product: CASSPIDRGNTEAFF.

A note on this clonotype: This may come from a read error, since a much larger clone is one base off. The rearrangement joins TRBV20-1 to TRBJ2-2; D not certain. Germline V gene sequence: CDR1 DFQATT, CDR2 SNEGSKA (reference sequence). CDR3 length: 13 residues. The CDR3 nucleotides are TGCAGTGATAGAAGCACGAACACCGGGGAGCTGTTTTTT. It codes for CSDRSTNTGELFF.

This clonotype came up many times. The chain carries TRBV20-1 and TRBJ1-5; possible D gene TRBD1, 5 bases. Trimming stripped 5 bases from V and 5 bases from J, with 19 bases between. The CDR3 has 15 amino acids. CDR1 and CDR2 (germline): DFQATT, SNEGSKA (reference sequence). The CDR3 DNA sequence: TGCAGTGCTTCTTCCCCGGTAAGGGGTTATCAGCCCCAGCATTTT. Its protein is CSASSPVRGYQPQHF.